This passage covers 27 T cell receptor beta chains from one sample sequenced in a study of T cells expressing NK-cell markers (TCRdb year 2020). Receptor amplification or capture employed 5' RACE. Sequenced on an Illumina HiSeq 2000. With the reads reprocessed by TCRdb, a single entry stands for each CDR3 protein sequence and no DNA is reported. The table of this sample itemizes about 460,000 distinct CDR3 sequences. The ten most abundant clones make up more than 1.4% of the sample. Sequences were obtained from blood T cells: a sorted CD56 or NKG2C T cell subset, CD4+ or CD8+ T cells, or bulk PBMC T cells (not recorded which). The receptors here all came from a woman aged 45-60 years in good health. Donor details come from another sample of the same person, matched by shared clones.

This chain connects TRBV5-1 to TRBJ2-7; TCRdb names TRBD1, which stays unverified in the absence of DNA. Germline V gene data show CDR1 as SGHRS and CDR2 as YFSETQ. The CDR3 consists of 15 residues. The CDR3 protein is CASSPYRDRAYEQYF.

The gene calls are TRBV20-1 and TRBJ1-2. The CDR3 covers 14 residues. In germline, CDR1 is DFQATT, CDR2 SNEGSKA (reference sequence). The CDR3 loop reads CSAPKVEKNYGYTF.

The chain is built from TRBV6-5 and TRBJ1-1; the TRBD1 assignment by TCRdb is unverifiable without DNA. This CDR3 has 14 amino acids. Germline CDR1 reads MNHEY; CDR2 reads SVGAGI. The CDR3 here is CASKWRGANTEAFF.

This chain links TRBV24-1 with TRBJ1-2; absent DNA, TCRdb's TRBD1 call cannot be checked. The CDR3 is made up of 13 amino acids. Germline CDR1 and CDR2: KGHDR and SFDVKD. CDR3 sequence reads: CATSVPGNYGYTF.

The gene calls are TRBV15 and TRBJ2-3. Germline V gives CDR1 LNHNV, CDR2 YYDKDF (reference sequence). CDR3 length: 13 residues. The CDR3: CATSRDGPDTQYF. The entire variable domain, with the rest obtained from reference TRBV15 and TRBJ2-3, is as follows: DAMVIQNPRYQVTQFGKPVTLSCSQTLNHNVMYWYQQKSSQAPKLLFHYYDKDFNNEADTPDNFQSRRPNTSFCFLDIRSPGLGDTAMYLCATSRDGPDTQYFGPGTRLTVL.

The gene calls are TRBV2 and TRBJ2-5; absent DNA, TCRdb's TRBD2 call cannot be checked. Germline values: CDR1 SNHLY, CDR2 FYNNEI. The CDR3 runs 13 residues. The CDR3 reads CASSWTPQETQYF.

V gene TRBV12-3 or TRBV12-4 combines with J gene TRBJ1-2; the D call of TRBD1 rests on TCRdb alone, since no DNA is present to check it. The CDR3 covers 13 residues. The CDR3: CASRADRARGYTF.

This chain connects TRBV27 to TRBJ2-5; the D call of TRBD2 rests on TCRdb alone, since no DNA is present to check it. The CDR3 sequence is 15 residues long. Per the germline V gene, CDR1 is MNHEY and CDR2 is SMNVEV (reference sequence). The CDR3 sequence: CASSSAGLSGETQYF.

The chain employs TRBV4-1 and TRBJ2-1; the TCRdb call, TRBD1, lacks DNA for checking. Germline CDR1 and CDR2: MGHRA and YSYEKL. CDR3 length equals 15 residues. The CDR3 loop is CASSPWGQGPNEQFF.

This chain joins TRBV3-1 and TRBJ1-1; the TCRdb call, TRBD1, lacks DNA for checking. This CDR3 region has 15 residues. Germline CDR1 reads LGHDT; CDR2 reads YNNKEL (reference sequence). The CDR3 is CASSQGDGPNTEAFF.

The CDR3 sequence: CASSQGGTDNEQFF. The V gene is TRBV4-2, the J gene TRBJ2-1; TCRdb calls TRBD2, which cannot be checked without DNA. Germline values: CDR1 LGHNA, CDR2 YNFKEQ. CDR3 length: 14 amino acids.

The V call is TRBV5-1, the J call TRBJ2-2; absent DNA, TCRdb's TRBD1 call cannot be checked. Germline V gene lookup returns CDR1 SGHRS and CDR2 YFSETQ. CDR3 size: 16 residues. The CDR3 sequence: CASSFRPLSGTGELFF.

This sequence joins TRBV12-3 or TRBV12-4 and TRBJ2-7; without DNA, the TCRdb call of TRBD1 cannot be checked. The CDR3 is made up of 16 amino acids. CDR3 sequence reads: CASSLRPPNGGYEQYF.

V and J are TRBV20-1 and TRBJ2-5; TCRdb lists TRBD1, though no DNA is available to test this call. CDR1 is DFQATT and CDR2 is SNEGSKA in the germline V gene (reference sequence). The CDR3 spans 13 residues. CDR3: CSARDAGAETQYF.

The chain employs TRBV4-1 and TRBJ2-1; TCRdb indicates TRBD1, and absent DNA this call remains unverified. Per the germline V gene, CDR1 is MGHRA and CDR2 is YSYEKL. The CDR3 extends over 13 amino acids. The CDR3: CASSHTGDNEQFF.

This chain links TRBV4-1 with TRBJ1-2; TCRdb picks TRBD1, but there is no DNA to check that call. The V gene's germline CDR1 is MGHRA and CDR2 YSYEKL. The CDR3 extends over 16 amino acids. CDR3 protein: CASSQEGDRAAYGYTF.

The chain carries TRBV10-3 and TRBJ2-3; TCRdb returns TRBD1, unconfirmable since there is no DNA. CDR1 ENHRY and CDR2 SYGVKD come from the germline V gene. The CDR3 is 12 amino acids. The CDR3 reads CATGQNTDTQYF.

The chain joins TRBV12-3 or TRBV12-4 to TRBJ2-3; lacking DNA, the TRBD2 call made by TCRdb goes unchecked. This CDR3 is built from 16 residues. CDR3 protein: CASSSVPLADRDTQYF.

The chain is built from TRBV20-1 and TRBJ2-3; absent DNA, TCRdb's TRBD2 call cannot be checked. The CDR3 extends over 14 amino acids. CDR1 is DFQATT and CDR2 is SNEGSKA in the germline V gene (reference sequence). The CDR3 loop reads CSANERGISDTQYF.

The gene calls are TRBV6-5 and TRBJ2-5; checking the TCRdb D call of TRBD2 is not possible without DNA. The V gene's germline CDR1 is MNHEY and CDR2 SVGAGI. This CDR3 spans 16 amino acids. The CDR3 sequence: CASSFRREGLLGTQYF.

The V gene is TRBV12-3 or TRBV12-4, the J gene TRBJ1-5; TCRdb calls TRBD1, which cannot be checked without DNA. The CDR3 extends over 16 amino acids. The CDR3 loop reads CASSVNTGMGNQPQHF.

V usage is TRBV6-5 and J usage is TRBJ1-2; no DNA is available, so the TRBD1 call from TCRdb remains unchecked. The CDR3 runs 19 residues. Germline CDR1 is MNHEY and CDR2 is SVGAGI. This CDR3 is CASSYYTRDSLLKNLGYTF.

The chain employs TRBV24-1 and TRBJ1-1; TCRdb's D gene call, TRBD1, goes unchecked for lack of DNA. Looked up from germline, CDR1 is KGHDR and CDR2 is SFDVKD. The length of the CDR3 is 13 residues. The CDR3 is CATTRGVDTEAFF.

CDR3 amino acids: CSARGGETYNEQFF. The chain carries TRBV29-1 and TRBJ2-1; with no DNA, the TCRdb D assignment of TRBD1 cannot be verified. This CDR3 has 14 amino acids. The germline CDR1 and CDR2 sequences are SQVTM and ANQGSEA.

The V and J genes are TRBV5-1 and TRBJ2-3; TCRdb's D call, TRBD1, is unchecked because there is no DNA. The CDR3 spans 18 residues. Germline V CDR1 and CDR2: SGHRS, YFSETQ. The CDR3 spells CASSDLLGSLRGTDTQYF.

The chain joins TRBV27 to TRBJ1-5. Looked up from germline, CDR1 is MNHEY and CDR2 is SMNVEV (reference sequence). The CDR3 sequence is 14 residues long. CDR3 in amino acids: CASSSRTADQPQHF.

Here the CDR3 reads CASSYTRTEPQHF. This chain connects TRBV6-5 to TRBJ1-5. The CDR3 sequence is 13 residues long. Germline CDR1 MNHEY, CDR2 SVGAGI.